This entry describes one T cell receptor (beta chain). Antigen unknown. The germline V gene encodes CDR1 SGHTA and CDR2 FQGNSA. V lost 5 bases to trimming and J lost 3 bases; unmatched junction nucleotides: 1. This CDR3 comprises 12 residues. This sample was included in a study of T cell responses to AZD1222 COVID-19 vaccine. Study findings and constraints: There were repertoire samples only from the period after the peak T cell response. Targeting of unmutated variant regions was reportedly seen in nearly half of spike-specific TCRs. Receipt of two AZD1222 doses was followed by a rise in Spike-specific TCR breadth and depth. Dominant CD4 TCR responses targeted spike regions 160-218 and 743-854.

Clones were sequenced by immunoSEQ multiplex PCR, and TCRdb holds only the in-frame ones, with some missing. Among more than 95,000 clones, 80% to 90% were seen once, and the ten largest hold under 8.5%. The specimen comprised peripheral blood, sampled on day 0 of AZD1222 vaccination. The chain is built from TRBV7-2 and TRBJ2-7; TRBD1 matches 7 bases. This clonotype originated in an adult in good health. The CDR3 nucleotides read TGTGCCAGCAGCCGACAGGGCTACGAGCAGTACTTC. Translating it yields CASSRQGYEQYF.